A single sample is the source of the 29 T cell receptor beta chains below, sequenced in a study of graft-versus-host responses after intestinal transplantation. Generated by immunoSEQ multiplex PCR, the TCRdb table keeps only in-frame clones and is missing some. The sample holds approximately 100,000 clones, 93% seen once. These receptors have no identified antigens. The material sequenced was unstimulated CD8+ T cells sorted from spleen or lymph node cells, taken before intestinal transplant. These receptors were taken from a human donor who received an intestinal transplant.

A few counts support this clone. This chain connects TRBV5-8 to TRBJ1-4; 7 nucleotides match TRBD1. Germline CDR1 and CDR2: SGHTS and YDEGEE. V lost 4 bases, J lost 8 bases, and 11 bases stayed unmatched. The CDR3 length is 15 residues. The CDR3 nucleotides are TGTGCCAGCAGCGATCTGACAGGGCGATGGGAAAAACTGTTTTTT. Residues: CASSDLTGRWEKLFF. The whole variable domain, remainder taken from reference TRBV5-8 and TRBJ1-4, is EAGVTQSPTHLIKTRGQQATLRCSPISGHTSVYWYQQALGLGLQFLLWYDEGEERNRGNFPPRFSGRQFPNYSSELNVNALELEDSALYLCASSDLTGRWEKLFFGSGTQLSVL.

This clone occurred a few times. The genes are TRBV4-1 and TRBJ1-2, with TRBD1 matching over 11 bases. The CDR3 is made up of 18 amino acids. V lost 0 bases, J lost 4 bases, and 10 bases stayed unmatched. The germline gives CDR1 MGHRA, CDR2 YSYEKL. Written as DNA, the CDR3 is TGCGCCAGCAGCCAAGACTCCGGACAGGGGGCTGGTAGCTATGGCTACACCTTC. This sequence encodes CASSQDSGQGAGSYGYTF.

The genes are TRBV7-9 and TRBJ1-4; 10 positions agree with TRBD1. Germline V gives CDR1 SEHNR, CDR2 FQNEAQ (reference sequence). This CDR3 has 15 residues. Trimming cost V 5 bases and J 6 bases; bases outside gene matches: 6. The CDR3 coding sequence is TGTGCCAGCAGCCTAGGGGGGACAGGGGATGAAAAACTGTTTTTT. The encoded protein is CASSLGGTGDEKLFF.

The chain is built from TRBV5-6 and TRBJ1-2; tentatively, D is TRBD1 (5 bases). In germline, CDR1 is SGHDT, CDR2 YYEEEE. This CDR3 region has 14 residues. Trimming took off 6 bases at V and 4 bases at J, with 16 bases between the two ends. The CDR3 DNA follows: TGTGCCAGCACGCTGGGGACGTTCCCCTATGGCTACACCTTC. It yields the protein CASTLGTFPYGYTF.

The V gene is TRBV10-2, the J gene TRBJ1-2; D remains unclear. CDR3 length: 11 residues. V lost 8 bases, J lost 8 bases, and 12 bases lay in between. Germline V lookup: CDR1 WSHSY, CDR2 SAAADI. The CDR3 is CASGELGGYTF. DNA of the CDR3: TGCGCCAGCGGCGAGTTAGGGGGCTACACCTTC.

This chain connects TRBV14 to TRBJ2-7; D perhaps matches TRBD2 (5 bases). The CDR3 has 14 residues. Per the germline V gene, CDR1 is SGHDN and CDR2 is FVKESK. Trimming took off 2 bases at V and 3 bases at J, with 11 bases between the two ends. The CDR3 DNA reads as TGTGCCAGCAGCCAACTGGACTGGAGCTACGAGCAGTACTTC. Its protein product is CASSQLDWSYEQYF.

The chain combines TRBV27 with TRBJ2-3, with D uncertain. The CDR3 covers 15 residues. V lost 0 bases, J lost 3 bases, and 10 bases lay in between. Germline lookup yields CDR1 MNHEY and CDR2 SMNVEV (reference sequence). The CDR3 sequence is CASSLSMGETDTQYF. CDR3 DNA sequence: TGTGCCAGCAGTTTATCGATGGGTGAAACAGATACGCAGTATTTT.

The CDR3 protein is CASSQDLRGLDGYTF. Written as DNA, the CDR3 is TGCGCCAGCAGCCAAGATCTGAGGGGGCTGGATGGCTACACCTTC. V and J are TRBV4-1 and TRBJ1-2, with TRBD1 identical over 7 bases. The ends lost 0 bases at V and 6 bases at J; junction bases unmatched: 7. The germline V gene has CDR1 MGHRA and CDR2 YSYEKL. This CDR3 region has 15 residues.

The rearrangement uses TRBV11-2 and TRBJ2-1; a weak D match, TRBD2 (5 bases). Germline loops: CDR1 SGHAT, CDR2 FQNNGV. The V and J ends lost 3 bases and 0 bases respectively, with 12 bases between them. The CDR3 spans 16 residues. In DNA, the CDR3 is TGTGCCAGCAGCTTCCCGAGCGGTAGCTCCTACAATGAGCAGTTCTTC. Its protein is CASSFPSGSSYNEQFF.

The CDR3 region is CASSLDQGTGEADTQYF. The CDR3 region has the DNA TGTGCCAGCAGCTTAGATCAGGGGACAGGGGAGGCAGATACGCAGTATTTT. V usage is TRBV7-9 and J usage is TRBJ2-3; 10 bases are shared with TRBD1. The trim removed 1 base at V and 4 bases at J, leaving 8 bases unmatched. The CDR3 has 17 residues. Per germline, CDR1 SEHNR and CDR2 FQNEAQ (reference sequence).

The chain couples TRBV28 to TRBJ2-1, with D perhaps TRBD2 (5 bases). The germline V gene encodes CDR1 MDHEN and CDR2 SYDVKM. This CDR3 contains 13 residues. The CDR3 protein is CAAHGIDYNEQFF. CDR3 sequence (DNA): TGTGCAGCACACGGGATTGACTACAATGAGCAGTTCTTC.

This rearrangement joins TRBV7-7 to TRBJ1-1, with D uncertain. This CDR3 has 13 residues. Between the trimmed V and J ends, which lost 4 bases and 0 bases, there was a span of 6 bases. CDR1 is SSHAT, CDR2 FNYEAQ, per germline (reference sequence). The CDR3 sequence is CASSSDMNTEAFF. The CDR3 region has the DNA TGTGCCAGCAGCTCTGACATGAACACTGAAGCTTTCTTT.

V and J are TRBV2 and TRBJ2-5; D might be TRBD1 or TRBD2, each matching 5 bases. Germline values: CDR1 SNHLY, CDR2 FYNNEI. The CDR3 is 15 residues long. The V gene lost 3 bases and the J gene lost 1 base, with 12 bases spanning the gap. The CDR3 sequence: CASSDPGTSQETQYF. The CDR3 DNA follows: TGTGCCAGCAGTGACCCGGGGACCTCCCAAGAGACCCAGTACTTC.

This chain joins TRBV4-1 and TRBJ1-2; D ambiguous. The CDR3 length is 18 residues. Germline CDR1 and CDR2: MGHRA and YSYEKL. V was pared by 0 bases and J by 0 bases, with 17 bases between. CDR3 loop: CASSQDLGQGLANYGYTF. Written as DNA, the CDR3 is TGCGCCAGCAGCCAAGATCTTGGGCAAGGCCTAGCTAACTATGGCTACACCTTC.

This chain uses TRBV4-1 with TRBJ1-4, with a tentative D call TRBD1 (6 bases). V gave up 3 bases and J gave up 0 bases, with 11 bases separating them. This CDR3 has 16 residues. CDR1 is MGHRA, CDR2 YSYEKL, per germline. The CDR3 coding sequence is TGCGCCAGCAGCCAGGCGGGACACCCAACTAATGAAAAACTGTTTTTT. It is translated as CASSQAGHPTNEKLFF.

This sequence joins TRBV25-1 and TRBJ1-6; possibly TRBD1 for D (5 bases). CDR1 is MGHDK, CDR2 SYGVNS, per germline. V gave up 6 bases and J gave up 10 bases, with 19 bases separating them. The CDR3 runs 15 residues. The CDR3 protein is CASSPVAGSGSPLHF. CDR3 sequence (DNA): TGTGCCAGCAGCCCCGTAGCTGGTTCAGGGTCACCCCTCCACTTT.

J is TRBJ2-7 and V is TRBV15, with TRBD1 matching 7 bases. This CDR3 has 14 residues. The germline CDR1 and CDR2 sequences are LNHNV and YYDKDF (reference sequence). V lost 5 bases, J lost 3 bases, and 7 bases stayed unmatched. The CDR3 DNA sequence: TGTGCCACCAGCTTCCGGACAGGAGGCTACGAGCAGTACTTC. Translated, it gives CATSFRTGGYEQYF.

The chain has TRBV2 and TRBJ2-1; 12 bases fit TRBD2. V shed 8 bases, J shed 7 bases, and the junction held 12 bases outside the gene matches. The CDR3 has 16 residues. CDR1 SNHLY and CDR2 FYNNEI come from the germline V gene. CDR3 DNA sequence: TGTGCCAGCTTGGGCCCACTAGCGGGGGGTTTGAATGAGCAGTTCTTC. Protein product: CASLGPLAGGLNEQFF.

In its sample, this clone was seen once. The gene calls are TRBV2 and TRBJ2-7, with D uncertain. The germline gives CDR1 SNHLY, CDR2 FYNNEI. V was cut by 6 bases and J by 0 bases, with 6 bases left in between. This CDR3 is built from 12 residues. The CDR3 is CASRQRSYEQYF. The CDR3 DNA sequence: TGTGCCAGCAGGCAGCGCTCCTACGAGCAGTACTTC. Full variable domain (missing parts from reference TRBV2 and TRBJ2-7): EPEVTQTPSHQVTQMGQEVILRCVPISNHLYFYWYRQILGQKVEFLVSFYNNEISEKSEIFDDQFSVERPDGSNFTLKIRSTKLEDSAMYFCASRQRSYEQYFGPGTRLTVT.

The V gene is TRBV19, the J gene TRBJ1-2; D is possibly TRBD1 (5 bases). This CDR3 has 16 amino acids. Trimming removed 5 bases at V and 2 bases at J, with 18 bases between. Germline V CDR1 and CDR2: LNHDA, SQIVND (reference sequence). As DNA, the CDR3 is TGTGCCAGTAGTCCAGCAGGGAGGGCGTTGAACTATGGCTACACCTTC. Translation gives CASSPAGRALNYGYTF.

This clone was counted once. The V call is TRBV6-5, the J call TRBJ1-4; 7 nucleotides match TRBD1. The germline V gene has CDR1 MNHEY and CDR2 SVGAGI. The CDR3 runs 15 residues. The V segment lost 7 bases and the J segment 0 bases; nucleotides outside the gene matches: 5. CDR3 sequence reads: CASTTGVATNEKLFF. CDR3 sequence (DNA): TGTGCCAGCACAACAGGGGTCGCAACTAATGAAAAACTGTTTTTT.

V is TRBV4-1 and J is TRBJ2-2; 13 bases are a match to TRBD2. The V gene's germline CDR1 is MGHRA and CDR2 YSYEKL. The CDR3 extends over 17 amino acids. The junction had 5 bases not matched to a gene; V was cut back by 6 bases and J by 1 base. The CDR3 here is CASRATSGGQNTGELFF. CDR3 bases: TGCGCCAGCAGGGCGACTAGCGGGGGGCAGAACACCGGGGAGCTGTTTTTT.

V usage is TRBV7-3 and J usage is TRBJ2-3; D remains ambiguous. Germline lookup yields CDR1 SGHTA and CDR2 FQGTGA. This CDR3 region has 16 residues. The V gene lost 1 base and the J gene lost 1 base, with 12 bases spanning the gap. DNA of the CDR3: TGTGCCAGCAGCTTAAGTGGAGTTCCTGGCACAGATACGCAGTATTTT. Translation gives CASSLSGVPGTDTQYF.

The V and J genes are TRBV13 and TRBJ2-5, with 9 positions matching TRBD2. Germline loops: CDR1 PRHDT, CDR2 FYEKMQ (reference sequence). V lost 5 bases and J lost 6; bases outside the gene matches: 13. The CDR3 spans 16 residues. As DNA, the CDR3 is TGTGCCAGCAGCCGTGGGGAGCGGGGGGCCTCTAAGACCCAGTACTTC. This encodes CASSRGERGASKTQYF.

V and J are TRBV15 and TRBJ2-7; D is unresolved. The CDR3 contains 18 residues. The V and J ends lost 0 bases and 0 bases respectively, with 18 bases between them. The germline gives CDR1 LNHNV, CDR2 YYDKDF (reference sequence). CDR3 protein: CATSRDANVLGLSYEQYF. CDR3 DNA: TGTGCCACCAGCAGAGATGCGAATGTGCTGGGCCTCTCCTACGAGCAGTACTTC.

The chain has TRBV2 and TRBJ2-7; D remains ambiguous. CDR1 SNHLY and CDR2 FYNNEI come from the germline V gene. This CDR3 comprises 14 residues. V lost 0 bases to trimming and J lost 0 bases, with 6 bases between them. The CDR3: CASSEAYGSYEQYF. CDR3 nucleotides: TGTGCCAGCAGTGAAGCGTACGGCTCCTACGAGCAGTACTTC.

This chain links TRBV29-1 with TRBJ1-1; D unresolved. V was cut by 4 bases and J by 8 bases, with 8 bases left in between. The CDR3 has 10 residues. Germline V CDR1 and CDR2: SQVTM, ANQGSEA. DNA for the CDR3: TGCAGCGTTGTATTACAGGAAGCTTTCTTT. This encodes CSVVLQEAFF.

The chain carries TRBV7-3 and TRBJ1-1; 11 positions match TRBD1. From germline, CDR1 is SGHTA and CDR2 FQGTGA. Trimming at V came to 5 bases and at J to 4 bases, leaving 9 bases not matched to a gene. This CDR3 has 16 amino acids. Written as DNA, the CDR3 is TGTGCCAGCAGCCCCGGGACAGGGGGGGACGGCACTGAAGCTTTCTTT. It yields the protein CASSPGTGGDGTEAFF.

The J gene is TRBJ2-1, the V gene TRBV4-1; D possibly uses TRBD1 or TRBD2 (6 bases each). Germline V gene data show CDR1 as MGHRA and CDR2 as YSYEKL. The CDR3 extends over 17 amino acids. Deletions cut 5 bases from V and 3 bases from J, with 20 bases between. Here the CDR3 reads CASSYQGGPGLYNEQFF. The CDR3 DNA reads TGCGCCAGCAGCTACCAAGGGGGGCCGGGACTCTACAATGAGCAGTTCTTC.